This TCR beta chain originates from a study of blood T cell repertoires in COVID-19. Study information: The United States, Italy and Spain supplied acute and convalescent COVID-19 samples.

Per the germline V gene, CDR1 is MNHEY and CDR2 is SVGAGI. This CDR3 has 13 residues. V dropped 8 bases and J dropped 12; count of bases not matched to a gene: 11. What the recovered Cohort 3 donors had was two negative PCRs, clearance, or symptom resolution. This table comes from immunoSEQ multiplex PCR, and its TCRdb copy is limited to in-frame clones, with some not included. The sample holds about 180,000 clones, approximately 85% seen once. Source material: PBMCs or T cells enriched from blood (not recorded which). The receptor was derived from a woman under 30 who had recovered from COVID-19. The chain is built from TRBV6-5 and TRBJ2-7; 12 nucleotides agree with TRBD2. The CDR3 DNA is TGTGCCAGCCAAATGACTAGCGGGGGCGGCCGGTACTTC. Amino acids: CASQMTSGGGRYF.